These 25 T cell receptor beta chains share one sample of origin, sequenced in a study of blood T cell repertoires in COVID-19. Assay used: immunoSEQ multiplex PCR; TCRdb lists only in-frame clones, some missing. This sample has around 230,000 clones, with more than 80% found just once. Sequenced input: PBMCs or T cells enriched from blood (not recorded which). The receptor source for this set is a man aged 40-49 years who had recovered from COVID-19.

The chain uses TRBV24-1 and TRBJ1-2; TRBD1 aligns across 9 bases. The CDR3 consists of 14 residues. Germline assignment: CDR1 KGHDR and CDR2 SFDVKD. V dropped 5 bases and J dropped 2; count of bases not matched to a gene: 2. The CDR3 is CATSGDRVNYGYTF. DNA for the CDR3: TGTGCCACCAGTGGGGACAGGGTGAACTATGGCTACACCTTC.

This rearrangement joins TRBV2 to TRBJ2-7; no clear D. The CDR3 contains 13 residues. The germline V gene encodes CDR1 SNHLY and CDR2 FYNNEI. Trimming took off 3 bases at V and 5 bases at J, with 11 bases between the two ends. Written as DNA, the CDR3 is TGTGCCAGCAGTGAGGGCAGTTCGGACGAGCAGTACTTC. Protein: CASSEGSSDEQYF.

The chain has TRBV5-4 and TRBJ2-1; 9 nucleotides align to TRBD1. This CDR3 spans 15 amino acids. After removal of 0 bases from V and 4 bases from J, the junction contained 2 bases not matched to a gene. Germline assignment: CDR1 SGHNT and CDR2 YYREEE (reference sequence). CDR3 in DNA: TGTGCCAGCAGCTTGGGGACAGGGGTTTACAATGAGCAGTTCTTC. Its translation is CASSLGTGVYNEQFF.

This clone was seen more than once but under ten times. The J gene is TRBJ1-1, the V gene TRBV7-9; D might be TRBD1 (6 bases). CDR3 size: 14 residues. Germline lookup yields CDR1 SEHNR and CDR2 FQNEAQ (reference sequence). V lost 3 bases to trimming and J lost 7 bases, with 15 bases between them. CDR3 protein: CASSFGTKGVEAFF. The CDR3 coding sequence is TGTGCCAGCAGCTTTGGGACAAAGGGTGTTGAAGCTTTCTTT.

This clone has only a few counts. The V and J genes are TRBV27 and TRBJ1-1, with D perhaps matching TRBD1 (6 bases). The V gene lost 2 bases and the J gene lost 5 bases, with 12 bases spanning the gap. This CDR3 has 14 residues. Germline V gives CDR1 MNHEY, CDR2 SMNVEV (reference sequence). In DNA form, the CDR3 reads TGTGCCAGCAGTTTAGAGGGGGGGTGGACTGAAGCTTTCTTT. Its protein product is CASSLEGGWTEAFF.

V and J are TRBV24-1 and TRBJ2-3; 9 bases map to TRBD1. Germline V gene data show CDR1 as KGHDR and CDR2 as SFDVKD. The CDR3 sequence is 15 residues long. Trimming at V came to 10 bases and at J to 3 bases, leaving 10 bases not matched to a gene. The CDR3 loop is CATRTGTGRTDTQYF. CDR3 DNA sequence: TGTGCCACTAGAACCGGGACAGGGAGGACAGATACGCAGTATTTT.

This clone was detected only a few times. The J gene is TRBJ1-2, the V gene TRBV12-5; 8 bases are shared with TRBD1. CDR1 is LGHNT, CDR2 FRNRAP, per germline. The CDR3 sequence is 16 residues long. V shed 2 bases and J 6 bases; nucleotides not matched to a gene: 11. This chain's CDR3 is CASGLLYWTGIDGYTF. In nucleotides, the CDR3 is TGTGCTAGTGGTTTGTTATATTGGACAGGGATTGATGGCTACACCTTC.

J is TRBJ2-1 and V is TRBV4-2; 9 bases fit TRBD2. V was clipped by 2 bases and J by 3 bases; unmatched bases: 8. CDR1 and CDR2 from the germline V gene are LGHNA and YNFKEQ. The CDR3 sequence is 17 residues long. The CDR3 protein is CASSQRAGGRVYNEQFF. For the CDR3, the DNA is TGTGCCAGCAGCCAACGAGCGGGGGGAAGGGTCTACAATGAGCAGTTCTTC.

The rearrangement links TRBV7-9 to TRBJ1-6, with D possibly TRBD1 on 6 matching bases. Germline loops: CDR1 SEHNR, CDR2 FQNEAQ (reference sequence). The CDR3 loop spans 14 amino acids. The V end was cut by 3 bases, the J end by 10 bases, with 13 bases between. DNA of the CDR3: TGTGCCAGCAGCTTGCTACAGGGACCCTCACCCCTCCACTTT. Translation: CASSLLQGPSPLHF. The full variable domain, completed using reference TRBV7-9 and TRBJ1-6, is DTGVSQNPRHKITKRGQNVTFRCDPISEHNRLYWYRQTLGQGPEFLTYFQNEAQLEKSRLLSDRFSAERPKGSFSTLEIQRTEQGDSAMYLCASSLLQGPSPLHFGNGTRLTVT.

This rearrangement joins TRBV5-4 to TRBJ2-7; 8 positions agree with TRBD1. The CDR3 is made up of 15 amino acids. Germline CDR1 is SGHNT and CDR2 is YYREEE (reference sequence). Losses at the gene ends were 7 bases for V and 0 bases for J; bases not matched to a gene: 9. Here the CDR3 reads CASSPGGSISYEQYF. CDR3 sequence (DNA): TGTGCCAGCTCACCAGGGGGCTCGATCTCCTACGAGCAGTACTTC. Full variable domain (outside the CDR3, taken from reference TRBV5-4 and TRBJ2-7): ETGVTQSPTHLIKTRGQQVTLRCSSQSGHNTVSWYQQALGQGPQFIFQYYREEENGRGNFPPRFSGLQFPNYSSELNVNALELDDSALYLCASSPGGSISYEQYFGPGTRLTVT.

The rearrangement uses TRBV27 and TRBJ1-5; tentatively, D is TRBD1 (5 bases). The V end lost 2 bases, the J end lost 7 bases, and 27 bases lay between the germline ends. The CDR3 is 19 amino acids. CDR1 and CDR2 from the germline V gene are MNHEY and SMNVEV (reference sequence). CDR3 loop: CASSLTPPSSAGRRQPQHF. CDR3 nucleotide sequence: TGTGCCAGCAGTTTAACCCCCCCTTCCTCCGCGGGGCGGAGGCAGCCCCAGCATTTT.

The J gene is TRBJ1-1, the V gene TRBV11-2; D gene unclear. Germline V lookup: CDR1 SGHAT, CDR2 FQNNGV. There are 15 residues in the CDR3. Between the trimmed V and J ends, which lost 4 bases and 1 base, there was a span of 13 bases. The CDR3 bases are TGTGCCAGCAGCTATAATCCCCCGGGGAACACTGAAGCTTTCTTT. Protein product: CASSYNPPGNTEAFF.

The chain has TRBV18 and TRBJ1-2; 8 bases are shared with TRBD1. Germline lookup yields CDR1 KGHSH and CDR2 LQKENI. The CDR3 sequence is 14 residues long. V shed 5 bases and J 2 bases; nucleotides not matched to a gene: 4. Here the CDR3 DNA reads TGTGCCAGCTCAACGACAGGGGCCAACTATGGCTACACCTTC. This encodes CASSTTGANYGYTF.

The chain uses TRBV7-7 and TRBJ1-1, with TRBD1 identical over 12 bases. CDR1 is SSHAT, CDR2 FNYEAQ, per germline (reference sequence). CDR3 length equals 18 residues. V was clipped by 1 base and J by 3 bases; unmatched bases: 9. The CDR3 DNA reads as TGTGCCAGCAGCTTAGAGACCGGGACAGGGGGCAAGGACACTGAAGCTTTCTTT. Its translation: CASSLETGTGGKDTEAFF.

The chain combines TRBV25-1 with TRBJ1-5; 7 bases line up with TRBD1. V trimming: 5 bases; J trimming: 7 bases; junction bases outside the gene matches: 8. CDR3 size: 14 residues. Germline CDR1 and CDR2: MGHDK and SYGVNS. This chain's CDR3 is CASSLTGEIQPQHF. CDR3 in DNA: TGTGCCAGCAGTTTAACAGGGGAAATACAGCCCCAGCATTTT.

This clone was counted between two and nine times. V and J are TRBV12-3 or TRBV12-4 and TRBJ1-1; D unresolved. V was shortened by 3 bases and J by 11 bases, with 10 bases between the two germline ends. The CDR3 has 11 residues. DNA for the CDR3: TGTGCCAGCAGTTTCCGGGAAAGGGCTTTCTTT. This sequence encodes CASSFRERAFF.

This chain connects TRBV5-5 to TRBJ1-1, with a tentative D call TRBD1 (6 bases). V was cut by 0 bases and J by 4 bases, with 16 bases left in between. This CDR3 region has 16 residues. Germline V gene lookup returns CDR1 SGHKS and CDR2 YYEKEE (reference sequence). CDR3 coding DNA: TGTGCCAGCAGCTTGGCCTGGAGGGGAGGGGGCACTGAAGCTTTCTTT. Amino acids: CASSLAWRGGGTEAFF.

This sequence joins TRBV3-1 (or the pseudogene TRBV3-2) and TRBJ1-3; D uncertain. Germline V gives CDR1 LGHDT, CDR2 YNNKEL (reference sequence). The CDR3 has 15 residues. The V gene lost 4 bases and the J gene lost 3 bases, with 13 bases spanning the gap. The CDR3 spells CASSLLGSYGNTIYF. The CDR3 coding sequence is TGTGCCAGCAGCCTCCTAGGGAGTTATGGAAACACCATATATTTT.

The chain joins TRBV3-1 (or the pseudogene TRBV3-2) to TRBJ1-5; TRBD1 matches 8 bases. V gave up 4 bases and J gave up 2 bases; unmatched junction bases: 7. CDR3 length: 16 amino acids. The germline CDR1 and CDR2 sequences are LGHDT and YNNKEL (reference sequence). CDR3 bases: TGTGCCAGCAGCCGGGGGGAGACAGGGGGCAATCAGCCCCAGCATTTT. It specifies CASSRGETGGNQPQHF.

The V gene is TRBV12-3 or TRBV12-4, the J gene TRBJ1-5, with 7 bases that match TRBD1. Germline trimming cut 6 bases from V and 5 bases from J; bases unmatched to any gene: 4. The CDR3 is 13 residues long. The chain's CDR3 is CASRGTDYQPQHF. The CDR3 nucleotides are TGTGCCAGCAGGGGGACAGATTATCAGCCCCAGCATTTT.

The rearrangement uses TRBV7-2 and TRBJ2-1; 12 bases match TRBD2. CDR3 length: 17 residues. V trimming: 0 bases; J trimming: 10 bases; junction bases outside the gene matches: 10. CDR1 and CDR2 (germline): SGHTA, FQGNSA. The CDR3: CASSLARRLAGGGEQFF. For the CDR3, the DNA is TGTGCCAGCAGCTTAGCGCGGCGGCTAGCGGGAGGGGGAGAGCAGTTCTTC. The full variable domain, with the rest looked up from reference TRBV7-2 and TRBJ2-1, is GAGVSQSPSNKVTEKGKDVELRCDPISGHTALYWYRQSLGQGLEFLIYFQGNSAPDKSGLPSDRFSAERTGGSVSTLTIQRTQQEDSAVYLCASSLARRLAGGGEQFFGPGTRLTVL.

This chain connects TRBV30 to TRBJ2-5, with D possibly TRBD1 on 6 matching bases. The CDR3 sequence is 13 residues long. The V and J ends lost 7 bases and 5 bases respectively, with 17 bases between them. Germline lookup yields CDR1 GTSNPN and CDR2 SVGIG (reference sequence). The DNA of the CDR3 is TGTGCCTTGAGAGAGGCAGGGGCGGAGACCCAGTACTTC. Amino acid sequence: CALREAGAETQYF.

The CDR3 protein is CASSGTGSGYTF. CDR3 nucleotides: TGCGCCAGCAGTGGGACAGGGTCCGGCTACACCTTC. This chain joins TRBV10-1 and TRBJ1-2; TRBD1 matches at 8 bases. Germline CDR1 is WNHNN and CDR2 is SYGVQD (reference sequence). Unmatched junction bases numbered 3, after V lost 4 bases and J lost 8 bases. This CDR3 is 12 amino acids long.

The chain uses TRBV19 and TRBJ1-5, with TRBD1 identical over 7 bases. Germline lookup yields CDR1 LNHDA and CDR2 SQIVND (reference sequence). The CDR3 is 17 amino acids. V shed 5 bases and J 3 bases; nucleotides not matched to a gene: 13. The CDR3 protein is CASSFQRTGVFNQPQHF. The CDR3 region has the DNA TGTGCCAGTAGTTTCCAACGGACAGGAGTATTCAATCAGCCCCAGCATTTT. Using reference TRBV19 and TRBJ1-5 for the parts outside the CDR3, the full variable domain is DGGITQSPKYLFRKEGQNVTLSCEQNLNHDAMYWYRQDPGQGLRLIYYSQIVNDFQKGDIAEGYSVSREKKESFPLTVTSAQKNPTAFYLCASSFQRTGVFNQPQHFGDGTRLSIL.

Note on this clone: A much more abundant neighbour one base away suggests this may be a read error. This CDR3 is also generated by other DNA sequences in the sample. The V and J genes are TRBV5-1 and TRBJ2-7; a possible D gene is TRBD1 (5 bases). The V end was cut by 4 bases, the J end by 3 bases, with 14 bases between. The CDR3 spans 14 residues. Germline V lookup: CDR1 SGHRS, CDR2 YFSETQ. The CDR3 reads CASSQGLAVYEQYF. The CDR3 DNA reads TGCGCCAGCAGCCAGGGATTAGCAGTCTACGAGCAGTACTTC.